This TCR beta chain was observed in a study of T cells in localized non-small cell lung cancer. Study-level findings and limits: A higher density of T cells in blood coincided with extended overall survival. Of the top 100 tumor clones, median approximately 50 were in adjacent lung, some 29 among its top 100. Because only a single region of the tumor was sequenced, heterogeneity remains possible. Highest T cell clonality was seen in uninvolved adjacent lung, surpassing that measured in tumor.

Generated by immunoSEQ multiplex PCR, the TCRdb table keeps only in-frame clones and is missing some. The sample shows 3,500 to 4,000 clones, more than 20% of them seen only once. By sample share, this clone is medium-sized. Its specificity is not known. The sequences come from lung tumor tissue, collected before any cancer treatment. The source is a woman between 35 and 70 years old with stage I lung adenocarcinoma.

The CDR3 DNA reads TGTGCCAGCAGCCCTACCGGTACGACCACCGAGCAGTACTTC. Its protein product is CASSPTGTTTEQYF. The chain links TRBV6-8 to TRBJ2-7; D gene uncertain. Germline values: CDR1 MNHGY, CDR2 SAAAGT. The CDR3 runs to 14 residues. V shed 6 bases and J shed 6 bases, with 18 bases lying between them.